This T cell receptor (beta chain) was recovered during a study of T cell repertoires in cytomegalovirus infection. Study details: Both CMV infection and a matching HLA type were indicated by public TCR beta signatures.

About this clonotype itself: What it recognizes is unknown. The germline gene is not matched at one end of the junction; a read error may be the cause.

TCRdb itself ran the reads through MiXCR, one entry per CDR3 protein. Among approximately 240,000 distinct CDR3 sequences listed, roughly an eighth were seen once. The length of the CDR3 is 14 residues. Looked up from germline, CDR1 is SGHAT and CDR2 is FQNNGV. General study points: CMV-specific HLA-C-restricted TCR beta clonotypes dominated the ex vivo response. CMV carriers with the relevant HLA were identified by cumulative public TCR beta family frequency.

The material sequenced was PBMCs. The V gene is TRBV11-2, the J gene TRBJ2-1; TRBD1 matches 7 bases. The sequence derives from a human donor in good health (CMV status not recorded). Some clones in this sample may be carry-over from other donors' samples. The CDR3 sequence is CASSQSGGLNGQFF. Written as DNA, the CDR3 is TGTGCCAGCAGCCAGTCAGGGGGTCTGAATGGGCAGTTCTTC.